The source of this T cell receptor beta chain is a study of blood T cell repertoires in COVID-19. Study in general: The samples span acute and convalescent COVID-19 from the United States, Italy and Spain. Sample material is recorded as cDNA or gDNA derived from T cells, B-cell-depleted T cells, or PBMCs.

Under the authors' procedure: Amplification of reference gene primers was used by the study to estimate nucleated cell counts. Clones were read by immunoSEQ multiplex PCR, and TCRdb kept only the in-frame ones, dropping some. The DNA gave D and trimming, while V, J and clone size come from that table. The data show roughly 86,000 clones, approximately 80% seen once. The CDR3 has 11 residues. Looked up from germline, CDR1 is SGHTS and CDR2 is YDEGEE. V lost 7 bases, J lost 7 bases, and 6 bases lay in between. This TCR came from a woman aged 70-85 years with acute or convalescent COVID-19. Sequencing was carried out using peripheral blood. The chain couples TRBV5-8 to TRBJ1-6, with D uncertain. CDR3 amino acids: CASGSNSPLHF. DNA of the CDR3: TGTGCCAGCGGCTCGAATTCACCCCTCCACTTT.